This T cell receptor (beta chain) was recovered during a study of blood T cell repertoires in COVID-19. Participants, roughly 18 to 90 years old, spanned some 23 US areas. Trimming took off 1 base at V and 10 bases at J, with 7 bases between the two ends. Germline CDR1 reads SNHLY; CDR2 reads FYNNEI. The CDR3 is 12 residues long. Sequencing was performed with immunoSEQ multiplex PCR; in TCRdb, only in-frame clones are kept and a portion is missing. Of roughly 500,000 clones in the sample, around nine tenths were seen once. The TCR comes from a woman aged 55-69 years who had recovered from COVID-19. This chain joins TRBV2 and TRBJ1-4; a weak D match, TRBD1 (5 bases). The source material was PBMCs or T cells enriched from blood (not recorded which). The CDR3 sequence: CASSEERGKLFF. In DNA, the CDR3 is TGTGCCAGCAGTGAAGAAAGGGGAAAACTGTTTTTT.